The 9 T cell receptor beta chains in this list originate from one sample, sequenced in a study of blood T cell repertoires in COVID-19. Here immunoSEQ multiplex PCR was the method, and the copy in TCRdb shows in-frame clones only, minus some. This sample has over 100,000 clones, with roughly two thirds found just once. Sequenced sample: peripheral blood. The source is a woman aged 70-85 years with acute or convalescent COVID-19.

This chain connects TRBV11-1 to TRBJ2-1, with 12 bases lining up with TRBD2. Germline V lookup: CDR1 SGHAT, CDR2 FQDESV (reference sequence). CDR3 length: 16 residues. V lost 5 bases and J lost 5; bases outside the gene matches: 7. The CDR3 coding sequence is TGTGCCAGCAGCCAAAGACTAGCGGGGGCCAACAATGAGCAGTTCTTC. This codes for CASSQRLAGANNEQFF. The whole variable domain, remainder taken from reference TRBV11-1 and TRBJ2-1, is EAEVAQSPRYKITEKSQAVAFWCDPISGHATLYWYRQILGQGPELLVQFQDESVVDDSQLPKDRFSAERLKGVDSTLKIQPAELGDSAMYLCASSQRLAGANNEQFFGPGTRLTVL.

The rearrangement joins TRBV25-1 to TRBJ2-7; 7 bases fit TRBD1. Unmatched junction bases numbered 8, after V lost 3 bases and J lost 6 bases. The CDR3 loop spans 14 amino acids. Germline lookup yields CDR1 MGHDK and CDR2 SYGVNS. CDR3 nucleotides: TGTGCCAGCAGTGACGGGACAGATTCAGGCGAGCAGTACTTC. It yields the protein CASSDGTDSGEQYF.

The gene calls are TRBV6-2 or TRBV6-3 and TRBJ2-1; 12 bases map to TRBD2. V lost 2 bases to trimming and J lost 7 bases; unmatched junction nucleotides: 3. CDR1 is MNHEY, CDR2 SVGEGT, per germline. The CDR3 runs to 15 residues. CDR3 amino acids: CASSYLAGGRNEQFF. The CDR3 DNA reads TGTGCCAGCAGTTACCTAGCGGGGGGGCGAAATGAGCAGTTCTTC.

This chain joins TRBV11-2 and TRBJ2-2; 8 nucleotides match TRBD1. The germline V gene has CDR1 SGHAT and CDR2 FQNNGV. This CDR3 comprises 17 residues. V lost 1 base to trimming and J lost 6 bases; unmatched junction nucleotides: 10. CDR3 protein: CASSLVGTGFSPGELFF. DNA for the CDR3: TGTGCCAGCAGCTTAGTGGGGACAGGATTCTCTCCCGGGGAGCTGTTTTTT.

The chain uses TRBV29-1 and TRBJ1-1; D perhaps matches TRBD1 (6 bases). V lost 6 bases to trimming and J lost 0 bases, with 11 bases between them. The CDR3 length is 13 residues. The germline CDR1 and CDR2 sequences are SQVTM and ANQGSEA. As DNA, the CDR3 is TGCAGCGTATCGGACAGCATGAACACTGAAGCTTTCTTT. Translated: CSVSDSMNTEAFF.

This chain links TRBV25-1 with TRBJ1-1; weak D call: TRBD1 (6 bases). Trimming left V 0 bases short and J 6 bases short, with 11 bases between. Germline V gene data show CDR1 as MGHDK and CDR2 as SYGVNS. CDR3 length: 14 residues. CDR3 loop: CASSEYRDNAEAFF. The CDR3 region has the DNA TGTGCCAGCAGTGAATATCGGGACAATGCTGAAGCTTTCTTT.

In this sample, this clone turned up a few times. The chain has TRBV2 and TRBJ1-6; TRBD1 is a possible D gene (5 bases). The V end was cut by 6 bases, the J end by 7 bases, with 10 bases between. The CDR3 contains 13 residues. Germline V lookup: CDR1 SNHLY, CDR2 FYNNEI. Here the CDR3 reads CASRVGPNSPLHF. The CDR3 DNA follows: TGTGCCAGCAGGGTGGGGCCAAATTCACCCCTCCACTTT. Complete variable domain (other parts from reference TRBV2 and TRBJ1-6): EPEVTQTPSHQVTQMGQEVILRCVPISNHLYFYWYRQILGQKVEFLVSFYNNEISEKSEIFDDQFSVERPDGSNFTLKIRSTKLEDSAMYFCASRVGPNSPLHFGNGTRLTVT.

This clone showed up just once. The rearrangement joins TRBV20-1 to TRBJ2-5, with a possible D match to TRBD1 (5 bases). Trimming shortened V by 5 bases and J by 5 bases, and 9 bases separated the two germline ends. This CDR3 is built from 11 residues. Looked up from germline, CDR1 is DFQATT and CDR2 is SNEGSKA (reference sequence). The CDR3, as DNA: TGCAGTGCTTGGGGCCAGGAGACCCAGTACTTC. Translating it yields CSAWGQETQYF.

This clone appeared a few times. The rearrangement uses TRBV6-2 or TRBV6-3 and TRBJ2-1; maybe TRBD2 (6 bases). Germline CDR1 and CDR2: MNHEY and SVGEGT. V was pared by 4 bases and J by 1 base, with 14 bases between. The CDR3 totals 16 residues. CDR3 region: CASSSQTSLSYNEQFF. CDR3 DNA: TGTGCCAGCAGTTCCCAGACTAGTTTGTCCTACAATGAGCAGTTCTTC.